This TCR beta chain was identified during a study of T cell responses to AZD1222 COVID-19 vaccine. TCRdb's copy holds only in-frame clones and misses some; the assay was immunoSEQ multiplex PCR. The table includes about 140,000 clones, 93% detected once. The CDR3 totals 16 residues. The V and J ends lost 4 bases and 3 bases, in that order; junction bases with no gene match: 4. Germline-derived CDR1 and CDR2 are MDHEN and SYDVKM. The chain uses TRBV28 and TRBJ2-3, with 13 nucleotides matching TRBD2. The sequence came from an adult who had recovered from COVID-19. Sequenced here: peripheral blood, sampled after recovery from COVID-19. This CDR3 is CASSSGLAGATDTQYF. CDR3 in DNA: TGTGCCAGCAGTTCCGGACTAGCGGGAGCTACAGATACGCAGTATTTT.